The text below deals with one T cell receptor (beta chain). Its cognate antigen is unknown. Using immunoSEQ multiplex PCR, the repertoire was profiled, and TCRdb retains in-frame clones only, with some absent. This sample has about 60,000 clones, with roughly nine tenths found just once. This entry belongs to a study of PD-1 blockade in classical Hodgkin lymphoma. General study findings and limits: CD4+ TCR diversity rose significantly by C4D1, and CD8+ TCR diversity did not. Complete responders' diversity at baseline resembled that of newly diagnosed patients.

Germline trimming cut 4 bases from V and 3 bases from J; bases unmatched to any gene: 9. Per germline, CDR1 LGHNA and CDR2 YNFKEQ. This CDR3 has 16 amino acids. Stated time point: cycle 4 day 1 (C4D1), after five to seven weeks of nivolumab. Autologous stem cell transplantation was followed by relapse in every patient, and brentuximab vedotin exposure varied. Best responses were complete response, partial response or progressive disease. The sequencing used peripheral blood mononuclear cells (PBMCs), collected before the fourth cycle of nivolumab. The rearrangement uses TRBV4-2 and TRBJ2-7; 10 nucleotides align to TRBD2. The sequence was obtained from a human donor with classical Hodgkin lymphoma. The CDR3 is CASSPGRLAGRYEQYF. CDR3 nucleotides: TGTGCCAGCAGCCCGGGGAGACTAGCGGGCCGCTACGAGCAGTACTTC.